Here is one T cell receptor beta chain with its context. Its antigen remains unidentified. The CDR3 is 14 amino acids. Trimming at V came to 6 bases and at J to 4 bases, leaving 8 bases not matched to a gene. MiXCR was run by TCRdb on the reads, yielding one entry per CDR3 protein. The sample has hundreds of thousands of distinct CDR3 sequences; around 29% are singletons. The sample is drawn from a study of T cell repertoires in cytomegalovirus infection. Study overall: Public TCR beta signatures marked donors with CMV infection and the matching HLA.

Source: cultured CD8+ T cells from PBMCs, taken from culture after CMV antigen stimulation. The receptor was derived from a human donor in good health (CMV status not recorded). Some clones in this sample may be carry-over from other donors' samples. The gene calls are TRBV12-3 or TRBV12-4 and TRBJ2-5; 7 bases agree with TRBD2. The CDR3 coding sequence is TGTGCCAGCAGCCCCCGGGGGGTGGGAGAGACCCAGTACTTC. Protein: CASSPRGVGETQYF.